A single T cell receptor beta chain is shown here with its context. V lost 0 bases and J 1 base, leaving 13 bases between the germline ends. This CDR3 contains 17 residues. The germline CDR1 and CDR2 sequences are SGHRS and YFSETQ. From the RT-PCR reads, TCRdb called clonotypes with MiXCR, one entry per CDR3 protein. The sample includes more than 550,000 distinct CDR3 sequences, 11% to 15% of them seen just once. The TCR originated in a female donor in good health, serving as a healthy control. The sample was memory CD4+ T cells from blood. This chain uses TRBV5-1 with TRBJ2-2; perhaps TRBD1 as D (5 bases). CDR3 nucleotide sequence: TGCGCCAGCAGCTTGGGGGTCACAACAGGGAACACCGGGGAGCTGTTTTTT. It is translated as CASSLGVTTGNTGELFF.